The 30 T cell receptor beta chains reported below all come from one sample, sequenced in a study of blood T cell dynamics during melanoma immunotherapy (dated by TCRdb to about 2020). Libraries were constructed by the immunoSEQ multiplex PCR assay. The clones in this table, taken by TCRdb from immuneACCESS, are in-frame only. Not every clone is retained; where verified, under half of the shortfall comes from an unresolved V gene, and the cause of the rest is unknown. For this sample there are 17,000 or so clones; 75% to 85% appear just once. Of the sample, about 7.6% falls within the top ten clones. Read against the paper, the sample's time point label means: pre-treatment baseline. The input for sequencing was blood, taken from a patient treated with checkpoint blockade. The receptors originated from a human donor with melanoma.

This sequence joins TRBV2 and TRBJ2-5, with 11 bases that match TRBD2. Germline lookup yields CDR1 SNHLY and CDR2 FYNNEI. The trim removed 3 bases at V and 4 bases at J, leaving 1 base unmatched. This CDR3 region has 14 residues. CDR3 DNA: TGTGCCAGCAGTGATGGGACTAGCGGAGAGACCCAGTACTTC. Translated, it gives CASSDGTSGETQYF.

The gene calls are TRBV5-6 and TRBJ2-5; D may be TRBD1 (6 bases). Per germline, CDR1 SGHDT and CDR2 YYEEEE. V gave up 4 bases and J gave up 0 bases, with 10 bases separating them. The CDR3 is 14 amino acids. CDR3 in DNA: TGTGCCAGCAGCCCAAGGGGGTACCAAGAGACCCAGTACTTC. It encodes CASSPRGYQETQYF.

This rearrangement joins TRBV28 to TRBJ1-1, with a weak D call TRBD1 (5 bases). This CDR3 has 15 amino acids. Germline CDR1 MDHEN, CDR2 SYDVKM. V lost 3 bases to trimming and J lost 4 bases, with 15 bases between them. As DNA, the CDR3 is TGTGCCAGCAGTTTGGACGCCAGGGCGCTCACTGAAGCTTTCTTT. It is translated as CASSLDARALTEAFF.

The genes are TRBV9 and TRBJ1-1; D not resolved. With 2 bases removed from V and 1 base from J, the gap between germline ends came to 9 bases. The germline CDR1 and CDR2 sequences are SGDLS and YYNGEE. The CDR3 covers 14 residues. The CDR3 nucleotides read TGTGCCAGCAGCGTTGGTACCGCGAACACTGAAGCTTTCTTT. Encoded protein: CASSVGTANTEAFF.

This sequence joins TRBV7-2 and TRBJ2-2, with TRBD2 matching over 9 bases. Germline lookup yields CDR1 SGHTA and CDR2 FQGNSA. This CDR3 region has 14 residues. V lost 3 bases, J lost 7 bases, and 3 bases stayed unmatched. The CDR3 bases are TGTGCCAGCAGCTTGCGGGAGGGTATCGGGGAGCTGTTTTTT. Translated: CASSLREGIGELFF.

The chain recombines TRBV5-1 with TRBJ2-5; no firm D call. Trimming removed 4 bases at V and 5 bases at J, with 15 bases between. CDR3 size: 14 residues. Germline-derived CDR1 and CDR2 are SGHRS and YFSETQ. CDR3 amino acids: CASSTNTAMETQYF. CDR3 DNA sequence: TGCGCCAGCAGCACGAATACAGCGATGGAGACCCAGTACTTC.

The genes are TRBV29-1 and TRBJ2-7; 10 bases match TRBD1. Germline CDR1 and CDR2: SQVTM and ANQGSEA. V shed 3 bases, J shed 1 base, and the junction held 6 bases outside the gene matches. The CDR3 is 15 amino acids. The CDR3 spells CSVDHPGQGSYEQYF. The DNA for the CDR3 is TGCAGCGTTGATCACCCGGGACAGGGGTCCTACGAGCAGTACTTC.

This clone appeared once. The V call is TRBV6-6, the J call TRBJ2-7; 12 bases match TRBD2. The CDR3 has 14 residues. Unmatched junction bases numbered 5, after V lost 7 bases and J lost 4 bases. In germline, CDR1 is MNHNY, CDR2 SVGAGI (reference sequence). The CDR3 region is CASTQTSGSYEQYF. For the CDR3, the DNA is TGTGCCAGCACACAGACTAGCGGGAGTTACGAGCAGTACTTC.

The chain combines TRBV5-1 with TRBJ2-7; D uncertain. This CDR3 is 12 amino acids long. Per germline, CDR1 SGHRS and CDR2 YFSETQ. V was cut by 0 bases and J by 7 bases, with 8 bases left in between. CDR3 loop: CASSLAGWEQYF. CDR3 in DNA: TGCGCCAGCAGCTTGGCTGGGTGGGAGCAGTACTTC.

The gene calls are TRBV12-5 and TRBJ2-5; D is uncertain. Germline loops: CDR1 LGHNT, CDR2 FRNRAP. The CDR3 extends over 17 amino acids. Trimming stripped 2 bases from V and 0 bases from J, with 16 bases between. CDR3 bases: TGTGCTAGTGGTTTGTACACCAGTACAGCGTACCAAGAGACCCAGTACTTC. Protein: CASGLYTSTAYQETQYF. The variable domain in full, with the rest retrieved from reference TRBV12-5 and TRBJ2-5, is DARVTQTPRHKVTEMGQEVTMRCQPILGHNTVFWYRQTMMQGLELLAYFRNRAPLDDSGMPKDRFSAEMPDATLATLKIQPSEPRDSAVYFCASGLYTSTAYQETQYFGPGTRLLVL.

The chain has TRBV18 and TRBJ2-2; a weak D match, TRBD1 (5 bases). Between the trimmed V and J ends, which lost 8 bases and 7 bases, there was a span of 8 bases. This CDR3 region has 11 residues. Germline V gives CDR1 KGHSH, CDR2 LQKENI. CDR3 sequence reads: CASQGVGELFF. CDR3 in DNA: TGTGCCAGCCAGGGCGTCGGGGAGCTGTTTTTT. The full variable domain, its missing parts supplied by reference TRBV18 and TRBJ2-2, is NAGVMQNPRHLVRRRGQEARLRCSPMKGHSHVYWYRQLPEEGLKFMVYLQKENIIDESGMPKERFSAEFPKEGPSILRIQQVVRGDSAAYFCASQGVGELFFGEGSRLTVL.

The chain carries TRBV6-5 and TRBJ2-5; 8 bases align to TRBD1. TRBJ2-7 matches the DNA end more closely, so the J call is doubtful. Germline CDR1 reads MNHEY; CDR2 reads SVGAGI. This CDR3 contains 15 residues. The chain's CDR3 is CASSYSGQDRYEQYF. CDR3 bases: TGTGCCAGCAGTTACTCGGGACAGGACCGATACGAGCAGTACTTC.

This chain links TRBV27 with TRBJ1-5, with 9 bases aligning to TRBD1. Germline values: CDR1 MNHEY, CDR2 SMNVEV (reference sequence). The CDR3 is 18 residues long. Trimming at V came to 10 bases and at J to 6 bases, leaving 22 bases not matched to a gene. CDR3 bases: TGTGCCACCAAATCTAAGGGTTGGGGACAGGGATCGAGTCAGCCCCAGCATTTT. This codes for CATKSKGWGQGSSQPQHF.

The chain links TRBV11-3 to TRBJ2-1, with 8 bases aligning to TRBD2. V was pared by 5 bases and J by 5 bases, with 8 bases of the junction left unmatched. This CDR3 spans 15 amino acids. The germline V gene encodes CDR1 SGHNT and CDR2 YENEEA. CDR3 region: CASSRGGTLDNEQFF. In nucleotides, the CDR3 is TGTGCCAGCAGCCGGGGGGGTACGCTCGACAATGAGCAGTTCTTC. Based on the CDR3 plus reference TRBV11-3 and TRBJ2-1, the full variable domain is EAGVVQSPRYKIIEKKQPVAFWCNPISGHNTLYWYLQNLGQGPELLIRYENEEAVDDSQLPKDRFSAERLKGVDSTLKIQPAELGDSAVYLCASSRGGTLDNEQFFGPGTRLTVL.

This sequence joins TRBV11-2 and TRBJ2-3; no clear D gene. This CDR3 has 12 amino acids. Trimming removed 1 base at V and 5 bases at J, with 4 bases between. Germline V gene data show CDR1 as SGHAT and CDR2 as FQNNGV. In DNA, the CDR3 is TGTGCCAGCAGCTTAGTGAAAGATACGCAGTATTTT. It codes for CASSLVKDTQYF.

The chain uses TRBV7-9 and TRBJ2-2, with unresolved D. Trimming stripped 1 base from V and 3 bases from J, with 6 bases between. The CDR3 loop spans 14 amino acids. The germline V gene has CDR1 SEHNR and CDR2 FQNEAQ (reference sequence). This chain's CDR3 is CASSLGADTGELFF. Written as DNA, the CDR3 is TGTGCCAGCAGCTTAGGGGCAGACACCGGGGAGCTGTTTTTT.

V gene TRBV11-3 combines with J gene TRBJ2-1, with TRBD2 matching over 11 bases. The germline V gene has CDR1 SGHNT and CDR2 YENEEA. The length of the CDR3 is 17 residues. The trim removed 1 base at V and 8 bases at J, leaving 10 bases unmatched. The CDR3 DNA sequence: TGTGCCAGCAGCTTAGGGCAGGGTAGCGGGAGGGGGTATGAGCAGTTCTTC. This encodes CASSLGQGSGRGYEQFF.

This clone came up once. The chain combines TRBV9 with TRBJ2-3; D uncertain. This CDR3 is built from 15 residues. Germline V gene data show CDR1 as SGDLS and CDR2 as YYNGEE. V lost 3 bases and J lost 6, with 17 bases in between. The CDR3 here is CASSESVGYVDTQYF. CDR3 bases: TGTGCCAGCAGCGAATCTGTGGGGTATGTGGATACGCAGTATTTT. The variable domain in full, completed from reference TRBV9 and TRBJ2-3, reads DSGVTQTPKHLITATGQRVTLRCSPRSGDLSVYWYQQSLDQGLQFLIQYYNGEERAKGNILERFSAQQFPDLHSELNLSSLELGDSALYFCASSESVGYVDTQYFGPGTRLTVL.

The CDR3: CASSLVGSSVSYEQYF. CDR3 sequence (DNA): TGTGCCAGCAGCTTAGTTGGTTCTAGCGTCTCCTACGAGCAGTACTTC. V is TRBV7-8 and J is TRBJ2-5; weak D call: TRBD2 (6 bases). The J call may be faulty, since TRBJ2-7 better matches the DNA end. The germline V gene encodes CDR1 SGHVS and CDR2 FQNEAQ. This CDR3 has 16 residues.

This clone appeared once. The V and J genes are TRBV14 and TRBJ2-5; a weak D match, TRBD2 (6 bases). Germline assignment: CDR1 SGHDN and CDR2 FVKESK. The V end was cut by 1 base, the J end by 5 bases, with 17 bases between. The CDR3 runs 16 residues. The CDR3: CASSQGRRRGSETQYF. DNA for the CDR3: TGTGCCAGCAGCCAAGGACGGCGGAGGGGTTCCGAGACCCAGTACTTC.

The DNA for the CDR3 is TGCAGCGGGAAACAGGGGGCGGGCACAGATACGCAGTATTTT. It encodes CSGKQGAGTDTQYF. The rearrangement joins TRBV29-1 to TRBJ2-3; TRBD1 aligns across 9 bases. The V gene end was trimmed by 7 bases and the J gene end by 1 base; junction bases not matched to a gene: 6. Germline V lookup: CDR1 SQVTM, CDR2 ANQGSEA. The length of the CDR3 is 14 residues.

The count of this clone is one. The CDR3 loop is CASSWDRDTQYF. Written as DNA, the CDR3 is TGCGCCAGCAGCTGGGACAGGGATACGCAGTATTTT. The V gene is TRBV5-1, the J gene TRBJ2-3; 8 nucleotides align to TRBD1. This CDR3 region has 12 residues. V was pared by 3 bases and J by 6 bases, with 0 bases of the junction left unmatched. Germline V gene data show CDR1 as SGHRS and CDR2 as YFSETQ.

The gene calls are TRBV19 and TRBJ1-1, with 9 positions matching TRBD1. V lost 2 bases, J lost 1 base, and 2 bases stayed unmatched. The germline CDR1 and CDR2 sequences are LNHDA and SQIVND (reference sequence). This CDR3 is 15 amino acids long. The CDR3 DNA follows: TGTGCCAGTAGTATATGGGGACAGGGGAACACTGAAGCTTTCTTT. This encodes CASSIWGQGNTEAFF. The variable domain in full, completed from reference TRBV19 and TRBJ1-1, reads DGGITQSPKYLFRKEGQNVTLSCEQNLNHDAMYWYRQDPGQGLRLIYYSQIVNDFQKGDIAEGYSVSREKKESFPLTVTSAQKNPTAFYLCASSIWGQGNTEAFFGQGTRLTVV.

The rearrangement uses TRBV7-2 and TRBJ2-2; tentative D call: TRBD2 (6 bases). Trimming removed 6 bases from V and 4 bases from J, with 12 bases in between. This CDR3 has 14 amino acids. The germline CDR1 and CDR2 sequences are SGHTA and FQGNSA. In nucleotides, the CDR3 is TGTGCCAGCAGGAATAGCGGAGCCACCGGGGAGCTGTTTTTT. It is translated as CASRNSGATGELFF. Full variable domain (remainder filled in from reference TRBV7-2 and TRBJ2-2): GAGVSQSPSNKVTEKGKDVELRCDPISGHTALYWYRQSLGQGLEFLIYFQGNSAPDKSGLPSDRFSAERTGGSVSTLTIQRTQQEDSAVYLCASRNSGATGELFFGEGSRLTVL.

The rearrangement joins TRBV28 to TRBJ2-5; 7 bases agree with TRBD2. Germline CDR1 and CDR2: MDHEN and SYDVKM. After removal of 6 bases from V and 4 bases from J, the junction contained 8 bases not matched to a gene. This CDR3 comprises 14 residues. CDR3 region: CASSPNGLGETQYF. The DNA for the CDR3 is TGTGCCAGCAGCCCTAACGGACTAGGAGAGACCCAGTACTTC. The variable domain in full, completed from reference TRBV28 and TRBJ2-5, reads DVKVTQSSRYLVKRTGEKVFLECVQDMDHENMFWYRQDPGLGLRLIYFSYDVKMKEKGDIPEGYSVSREKKERFSLILESASTNQTSMYLCASSPNGLGETQYFGPGTRLLVL.

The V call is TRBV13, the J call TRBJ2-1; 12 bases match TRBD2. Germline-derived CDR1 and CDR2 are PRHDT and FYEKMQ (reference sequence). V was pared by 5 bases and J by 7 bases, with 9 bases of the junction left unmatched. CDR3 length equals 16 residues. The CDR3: CASSIPQTSGSNEQFF. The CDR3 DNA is TGTGCCAGCAGCATCCCCCAGACTAGCGGGAGTAATGAGCAGTTCTTC.

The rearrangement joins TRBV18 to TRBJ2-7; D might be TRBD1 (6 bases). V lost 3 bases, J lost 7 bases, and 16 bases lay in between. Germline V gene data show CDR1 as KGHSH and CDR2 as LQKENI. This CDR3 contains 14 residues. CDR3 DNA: TGTGCCAGCTCACCCGGGACACTAATAGAGGAGCAGTACTTC. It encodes CASSPGTLIEEQYF. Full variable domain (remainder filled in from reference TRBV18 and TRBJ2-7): NAGVMQNPRHLVRRRGQEARLRCSPMKGHSHVYWYRQLPEEGLKFMVYLQKENIIDESGMPKERFSAEFPKEGPSILRIQQVVRGDSAAYFCASSPGTLIEEQYFGPGTRLTVT.

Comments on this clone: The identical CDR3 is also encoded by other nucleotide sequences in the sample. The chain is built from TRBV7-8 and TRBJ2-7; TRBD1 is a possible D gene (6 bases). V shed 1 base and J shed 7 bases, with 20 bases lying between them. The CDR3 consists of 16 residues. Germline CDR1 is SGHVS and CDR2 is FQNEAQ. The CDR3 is CASSLVRGQGLGEQYF. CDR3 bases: TGTGCCAGCAGCTTAGTAAGGGGTCAGGGGCTAGGAGAGCAGTACTTC.

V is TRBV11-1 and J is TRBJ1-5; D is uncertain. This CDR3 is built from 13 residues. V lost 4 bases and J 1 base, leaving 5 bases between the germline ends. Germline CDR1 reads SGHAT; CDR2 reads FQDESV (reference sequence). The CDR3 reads CASSSGSNQPQHF. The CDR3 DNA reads TGTGCCAGCAGCTCGGGCAGCAATCAGCCCCAGCATTTT.

Here the CDR3 reads CASSLESGRADTQYF. CDR3 DNA: TGTGCCAGCAGCTTAGAGAGCGGGCGAGCAGATACGCAGTATTTT. This chain joins TRBV11-3 and TRBJ2-3; D is perhaps TRBD2 (6 bases). Deletions cut 0 bases from V and 4 bases from J, with 11 bases between. This CDR3 region has 15 residues. In germline, CDR1 is SGHNT, CDR2 YENEEA.